These 26 T cell receptor beta chains were all obtained from the same sample, sequenced in a study of T-cell memory formation after mild COVID-19. TCRdb ran MiXCR on the 5' RACE reads and lists one entry per CDR3 protein. The sample has approximately 65,000 distinct CDR3 sequences, 16% seen once. Sequenced input: PBMCs or a T cell subset sorted from them (not recorded which). These receptors came from an adult woman who had mild COVID-19 (a few samples of this study predate the infection). Cell type and time point are not known.

In this sample, this clonotype turned up many times. The chain has TRBV4-3 and TRBJ1-6; 11 bases line up with TRBD1. The J segment lost 10 bases and the V segment lost 4 bases, leaving 9 bases of the junction unmatched. In germline, CDR1 is LGHNA, CDR2 YSLEER. The CDR3 contains 16 residues. The CDR3 is CASSPTSGTGGSPLHF. CDR3 in DNA: TGCGCCAGCAGCCCCACGTCCGGGACAGGGGGATCACCCCTCCACTTT.

The gene calls are TRBV5-1 and TRBJ2-1; 7 bases fit TRBD2. This CDR3 has 13 residues. V was clipped by 6 bases and J by 5 bases; unmatched bases: 5. CDR1 is SGHRS, CDR2 YFSETQ, per germline. DNA for the CDR3: TGCGCCAGCAATGTAGCGGGCCACAATGAGCAGTTCTTC. As protein: CASNVAGHNEQFF.

The rearrangement uses TRBV9 and TRBJ1-6; no clear D gene. Trimming cost V 0 bases and J 7 bases, with 8 bases left between them. The CDR3 runs to 14 residues. The V gene's germline CDR1 is SGDLS and CDR2 YYNGEE. The CDR3 DNA sequence: TGTGCCAGCAGCGTAGAAGACGGGAATTCACCCCTCCACTTT. This encodes CASSVEDGNSPLHF.

This clonotype has a handful of counts. The V and J genes are TRBV12-3 or TRBV12-4 and TRBJ2-1; D uncertain. V lost 3 bases to trimming and J lost 9 bases, with 3 bases between them. This CDR3 is 10 amino acids long. The DNA for the CDR3 is TGTGCCAGCAGTTTTAGTGAGCAGTTCTTC. Protein sequence: CASSFSEQFF.

This rearrangement joins TRBV5-1 to TRBJ2-7; D is perhaps TRBD1 or TRBD2 (5 bases each). The CDR3 sequence is 13 residues long. The germline V gene has CDR1 SGHRS and CDR2 YFSETQ. V lost 5 bases to trimming and J lost 3 bases, with 12 bases between them. The CDR3 spells CASRDRGHYEQYF. In DNA form, the CDR3 reads TGCGCCAGCAGGGACCGGGGCCACTACGAGCAGTACTTC.

This chain links TRBV23-1 with TRBJ2-1; D not certain. TRBV23-1 is annotated as an ORF whose role is uncertain. The V and J ends lost 0 bases and 9 bases respectively, with 6 bases between them. There are 12 residues in the CDR3. CDR3: CASSQSKGEQFF. CDR3 bases: TGCGCCAGCAGTCAATCGAAGGGTGAGCAGTTCTTC.

In this sample, this clonotype turned up a few times. This sequence joins TRBV4-1 and TRBJ2-1, with TRBD2 matching over 9 bases. With 1 base clipped from V and 4 bases from J, the junction kept 5 bases outside the gene matches. Germline lookup yields CDR1 MGHRA and CDR2 YSYEKL. The CDR3 covers 16 residues. The CDR3 reads CASSQVVAGAYNEQFF. The CDR3 DNA follows: TGCGCCAGCAGCCAAGTTGTAGCGGGGGCTTACAATGAGCAGTTCTTC.

V is TRBV20-1 and J is TRBJ2-7, with TRBD2 matching over 12 bases. The V and J ends lost 0 bases and 4 bases, in that order; junction bases with no gene match: 19. The V gene's germline CDR1 is DFQATT and CDR2 SNEGSKA (reference sequence). This CDR3 has 20 amino acids. DNA for the CDR3: TGCAGTGCTAGAGATCAGGTGCTAGCGGGAGGGCCTTCAGAGGTATACGAGCAGTACTTC. Protein: CSARDQVLAGGPSEVYEQYF.

This clonotype occurred a few times. This rearrangement joins TRBV20-1 to TRBJ2-1, with TRBD2 as a possible D gene (5 bases). The CDR3 covers 13 residues. The V gene's germline CDR1 is DFQATT and CDR2 SNEGSKA (reference sequence). CDR3 nucleotide sequence: TGCAAATGCGGCACTAGCTCCTACAATGAGCAGTTCTTC. Its protein product is CKCGTSSYNEQFF.

The table lists this clonotype with a few counts. The J gene is TRBJ1-2, the V gene TRBV4-3; D is undetermined. This CDR3 region has 15 residues. Germline V gives CDR1 LGHNA, CDR2 YSLEER. V shed 1 base and J shed 0 bases, with 9 bases lying between them. The CDR3 sequence is CASSQGSSSNYGYTF. The CDR3 nucleotides are TGCGCCAGCAGCCAAGGTTCATCCTCTAACTATGGCTACACCTTC.

This clonotype was detected a few times. This chain joins TRBV20-1 and TRBJ1-5; D gene uncertain. CDR3 length: 13 residues. Per the germline V gene, CDR1 is DFQATT and CDR2 is SNEGSKA (reference sequence). V lost 5 bases and J lost 4, with 12 bases in between. The CDR3 DNA is TGCAGTGCTTTGGAGATTGGGAATCAGCCCCAGCATTTT. Its translation is CSALEIGNQPQHF.

The chain employs TRBV29-1 and TRBJ2-1, with TRBD1 matching over 11 bases. The junction had 14 bases not matched to a gene; V was cut back by 3 bases and J by 10 bases. Per the germline V gene, CDR1 is SQVTM and CDR2 is ANQGSEA. This CDR3 is 16 amino acids long. CDR3 protein: CSVDGEDRGLRDEQFF. The CDR3 bases are TGCAGCGTTGACGGGGAGGACAGGGGGCTTCGTGACGAGCAGTTCTTC.

The rearrangement uses TRBV19 and TRBJ2-7, with TRBD2 as a possible D gene (6 bases). There are 12 residues in the CDR3. The germline V gene encodes CDR1 LNHDA and CDR2 SQIVND (reference sequence). With 6 bases removed from V and 5 bases from J, the gap between germline ends came to 11 bases. In DNA, the CDR3 is TGTGCCAGTAGGAATGGAGGGGACGAGCAGTACTTC. Translation: CASRNGGDEQYF.

The J gene is TRBJ2-7, the V gene TRBV5-1; a weak D match, TRBD2 (5 bases). Germline CDR1 reads SGHRS; CDR2 reads YFSETQ. V was cut by 0 bases and J by 2 bases, with 18 bases left in between. This CDR3 has 17 amino acids. CDR3 protein: CASSLEFTGNHTYEQYF. The CDR3, as DNA: TGCGCCAGCAGCTTGGAGTTCACCGGGAACCACACCTACGAGCAGTACTTC.

The chain employs TRBV6-2 or TRBV6-3 and TRBJ2-1; D gene uncertain. Germline V CDR1 and CDR2: MNHEY, SVGEGT. The CDR3 is made up of 15 amino acids. The ends were cut back, 7 bases at V and 2 bases at J, with 15 bases in the middle. CDR3 protein: CASTTVRAPYNEQFF. In nucleotides, the CDR3 is TGTGCCAGCACCACGGTTCGGGCCCCCTACAATGAGCAGTTCTTC.

This clonotype has a handful of counts. V and J are TRBV12-3 or TRBV12-4 and TRBJ1-1; D is uncertain. The CDR3 length is 14 residues. V was trimmed by 1 base and J by 3 bases, leaving 9 bases between them. For the CDR3, the DNA is TGTGCCAGCAGTTTAGGAGGTGGGGACACTGAAGCTTTCTTT. This gives the protein CASSLGGGDTEAFF.

V is TRBV6-2 or TRBV6-3 and J is TRBJ2-1, with TRBD1 matching over 9 bases. The CDR3 is 16 amino acids. The junction had 5 bases not matched to a gene; V was cut back by 5 bases and J by 0 bases. Germline V gene sequence: CDR1 MNHEY, CDR2 SVGEGT. CDR3 coding DNA: TGTGCCAGCAGTACCTGGGACAGGGACTCCTACAATGAGCAGTTCTTC. Its protein product is CASSTWDRDSYNEQFF.

The V call is TRBV9, the J call TRBJ2-5; TRBD2 aligns across 10 bases. V lost 4 bases, J lost 5 bases, and 8 bases stayed unmatched. CDR3 length: 15 amino acids. Germline V CDR1 and CDR2: SGDLS, YYNGEE. The CDR3 DNA reads as TGTGCCAGCAGCCCAAGCGGGAGGGCCGTGGAGACCCAGTACTTC. This gives the protein CASSPSGRAVETQYF.

This clonotype has only a few counts. The CDR3 nucleotides read TGCAGCGTTGGCGTCGAGAGGGGCAATGAGCAGTTCTTC. Encoded protein: CSVGVERGNEQFF. The chain combines TRBV29-1 with TRBJ2-1; D may be TRBD1 or TRBD2 (5 bases each). This CDR3 region has 13 residues. The V gene's germline CDR1 is SQVTM and CDR2 ANQGSEA. Trimming cost V 4 bases and J 6 bases, with 13 bases left between them.

This clonotype appeared a few times. This chain links TRBV20-1 with TRBJ2-2; D possibly corresponds to TRBD1 (6 bases). Germline V gene data show CDR1 as DFQATT and CDR2 as SNEGSKA (reference sequence). V shed 0 bases and J shed 7 bases, with 6 bases lying between them. This CDR3 spans 12 amino acids. CDR3 DNA sequence: TGCAGTGCTAGAGAAGGGGGCGGGGAGCTGTTTTTT. Translation gives CSAREGGGELFF.

This chain connects TRBV5-8 to TRBJ1-1; possible D gene TRBD1, 5 bases. The length of the CDR3 is 15 residues. Germline values: CDR1 SGHTS, CDR2 YDEGEE. V lost 2 bases and J 4 bases, leaving 15 bases between the germline ends. The CDR3, as DNA: TGTGCCAGCAGCTTTGCCCTATTTCAGGGCACTGAAGCTTTCTTT. It is translated as CASSFALFQGTEAFF.

V gene TRBV4-1 combines with J gene TRBJ1-2; TRBD1 is a possible D gene (6 bases). The CDR3 sequence is 12 residues long. Trimming removed 2 bases at V and 5 bases at J, with 6 bases between. CDR1 MGHRA and CDR2 YSYEKL come from the germline V gene. Here the CDR3 DNA reads TGCGCCAGCAGCCAAACAGGGTATGGCTACACCTTC. Its protein product is CASSQTGYGYTF.

J is TRBJ2-7 and V is TRBV9; perhaps TRBD1 as D (6 bases). The germline V and J ends were trimmed by 0 bases and 4 bases, with 14 bases remaining between them. The CDR3 is 15 residues long. From germline, CDR1 is SGDLS and CDR2 YYNGEE. CDR3 nucleotides: TGTGCCAGCAGCGTAGATGACAGGTTACTATACGAGCAGTACTTC. Its translation: CASSVDDRLLYEQYF.

This clonotype was counted between two and nine times. The chain couples TRBV7-6 to TRBJ1-1, with 8 bases that match TRBD1. Germline trimming cut 6 bases from V and 4 bases from J; bases unmatched to any gene: 7. This CDR3 has 14 residues. Germline values: CDR1 SGHVS, CDR2 FNYEAQ. The DNA for the CDR3 is TGTGCCAGCAGGGCAGGGGGCTGGGGCACTGAAGCTTTCTTT. Amino acids: CASRAGGWGTEAFF.

The chain recombines TRBV2 with TRBJ2-7; D is perhaps TRBD1 (6 bases). Trimming took 10 bases from V and 1 from J, leaving 14 bases between them. The germline V gene encodes CDR1 SNHLY and CDR2 FYNNEI. This CDR3 has 13 amino acids. The CDR3 loop is CATYTGTSYEQYF. Written as DNA, the CDR3 is TGTGCCACGTACACCGGGACATCCTACGAGCAGTACTTC. Complete variable domain (other parts from reference TRBV2 and TRBJ2-7): EPEVTQTPSHQVTQMGQEVILRCVPISNHLYFYWYRQILGQKVEFLVSFYNNEISEKSEIFDDQFSVERPDGSNFTLKIRSTKLEDSAMYFCATYTGTSYEQYFGPGTRLTVT.

J is TRBJ2-7 and V is TRBV29-1, with a tentative D call TRBD2 (5 bases). Looked up from germline, CDR1 is SQVTM and CDR2 is ANQGSEA. With 1 base removed from V and 1 base from J, the gap between germline ends came to 11 bases. The CDR3 length is 14 residues. This CDR3 is CSVEVGLTSYEQYF. The CDR3 bases are TGCAGCGTTGAAGTTGGACTCACATCCTACGAGCAGTACTTC.